Listed below are T cell receptor beta chains from one sample, sequenced in a study of T-cell memory formation after mild COVID-19. TCRdb analysed the 5' RACE reads with MiXCR anew, one entry per CDR3 protein. This table has tens of thousands of distinct CDR3 sequences, approximately 23% appearing once. Sequencing was performed on PBMCs or a T cell subset sorted from them (not recorded which). The receptors shown here come from a young man who had mild COVID-19 (a few samples of this study predate the infection). Cell type and time point are not known. The CDR3 runs from the conserved cysteine through the conserved F or W. D genes are given only for firm matches.

. TRBV18 CASSPSGGRSQPQHF
TRBD2 TRBV12-3/TRBV12-4 CAQGVPGGAGGDEQFF
. TRBV7-2 CASSLPGELFF
. TRBV29-1 CSGQTNYGYTF
TRBD1 TRBV5-1 CASSPPRQGVNYGYTF
TRBD2 TRBV6-6 CASLAWGSPGGEQFF
. TRBV4-1 CASSQGTVPVSDEQYF
. TRBV7-9 CASSSRTDLYGYTF
. TRBV30 CAWSLGGQETQYF
. TRBV15 CATSRDLGGYTF
. TRBV4-1 CASSRPFDTGNEQFF
. TRBV4-3 CASSQEVPSATGELFF
. TRBV7-2 CASSWGPAEKLFF
TRBD1 TRBV27 CASSLGTASTEAFF
. TRBV7-3 CASSPAPGGEETQYF
. TRBV6-1 CASSVYTSPGYGYTF
. TRBV4-1 CASSLRWGLGKNIQYF
. TRBV29-1 CSVFSGANVLTF
TRBD2 TRBV25-1 CASRAGGGGGELFF
. TRBV12-3/TRBV12-4 CASSFLVGHGTDTQYF
. TRBV4-1 CASSQVLVPQSAGELFF
. TRBV7-9 CASSLAQGGTDTQYF
. TRBV19 CASSTLNTYEQYF
. TRBV7-9 CASSRKATGELFF
TRBD1 TRBV11-2 CASGPRDRGRGKLFF
. TRBV13 CASSLVQGPGEQYF
. TRBV4-3 CASSDGGSGYNSPLHF
TRBD2 TRBV30 CAWSDGGTYEQYF
. TRBV27 CASSPAQGYTEAFF
TRBD1 TRBV2 CASRVGQGAYEQYF
. TRBV28 CASSTGTGNEQFF
. TRBV4-1 CASRTRTDWNTEAFF
. TRBV6-1 CASSLGVYQPQHF
. TRBV12-3/TRBV12-4 CASMVLGVQETQYF
. TRBV28 CASSDWDSSSTDTQYF
. TRBV19 CASSIATYTINQPQHF
. TRBV7-9 CASSSGTSEAFF
. TRBV7-2 CASSEKRGFDEQFF
TRBD1 TRBV12-3/TRBV12-4 CASSSQGGLEEKLFF
. TRBV29-1 CSVEGGAGDIFAYNEQFF
. TRBV5-1 CASRPVTEETQYF
. TRBV18 CASSGPGGADTQYF
. TRBV4-2 CASSPPGANTEAFF
TRBD1 TRBV11-2 CASSLTGSTGELFF
. TRBV6-5 CASSYLASGANVLTF
. TRBV28 CASSLWGDYQPQHF
. TRBV5-6 CASSFPFPGADGYTF
. TRBV7-9 CASRVSLKDGELFF
TRBD2 TRBV11-3 CASSPTTRGGQETQYF
TRBD1 TRBV28 CASSLHPRQGITGELFF
TRBD2 TRBV20-1 CSALAGGRYEQYF
TRBD2 TRBV5-4 CASSLGQRGNTGELFF
. TRBV6-2/TRBV6-3 CASRPRATRTEQFF
. TRBV6-6 CASSYSTSAGEQYF
. TRBV6-5 CASRTSQETQYF